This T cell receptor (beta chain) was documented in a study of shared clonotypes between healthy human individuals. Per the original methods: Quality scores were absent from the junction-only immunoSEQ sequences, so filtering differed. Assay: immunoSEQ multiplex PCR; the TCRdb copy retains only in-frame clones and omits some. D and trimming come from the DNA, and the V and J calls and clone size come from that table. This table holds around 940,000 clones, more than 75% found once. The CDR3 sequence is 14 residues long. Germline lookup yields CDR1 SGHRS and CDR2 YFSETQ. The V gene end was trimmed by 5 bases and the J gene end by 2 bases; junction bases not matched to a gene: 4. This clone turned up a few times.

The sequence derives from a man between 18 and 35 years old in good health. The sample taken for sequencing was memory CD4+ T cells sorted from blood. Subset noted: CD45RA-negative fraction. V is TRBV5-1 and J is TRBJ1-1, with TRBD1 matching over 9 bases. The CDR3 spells CASRLTGGNTEAFF. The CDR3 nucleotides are TGCGCCAGCAGACTGACAGGGGGTAACACTGAAGCTTTCTTT.